The 16 T cell receptor beta chains listed next were all sequenced from one sample in a study of cytomegalovirus exposure and HLA in healthy donors. PCR amplification relied on 60 Vbeta primers (plus 13 Jbeta primers). The table came from immunoSEQ multiplex PCR; TCRdb's copy has only in-frame clones and leaves some out. This listing includes just under 65,000 clones. The sample comprised PBMCs. The receptors were gathered from a boy aged 5-17 years in good health and CMV-seronegative.

V is TRBV5-1 and J is TRBJ2-5; weak D call: TRBD1 (6 bases). Between the trimmed V and J ends, which lost 3 bases and 5 bases, there was a span of 20 bases. The V gene's germline CDR1 is SGHRS and CDR2 YFSETQ. The CDR3 is 16 residues long. CDR3 loop: CASSSTGNLHRETQYF. CDR3 in DNA: TGCGCCAGCAGCTCCACAGGGAATCTGCACCGGGAGACCCAGTACTTC.

V usage is TRBV5-4 and J usage is TRBJ2-3; 8 bases match TRBD2. The germline gives CDR1 SGHNT, CDR2 YYREEE (reference sequence). The CDR3 has 13 residues. Unmatched junction bases numbered 3, after V lost 7 bases and J lost 2 bases. This CDR3 reads CASGGRITDTQYF. CDR3 DNA sequence: TGTGCCAGCGGCGGGAGGATCACAGATACGCAGTATTTT.

The rearrangement uses TRBV5-1 and TRBJ2-7; 8 bases are a match to TRBD2. Trimming took 2 bases from V and 5 from J; bases not matched to a gene: 6. In germline, CDR1 is SGHRS, CDR2 YFSETQ. CDR3 length equals 14 residues. CDR3 in DNA: TGCGCCAGCAGCTTCAGGAGCGGGAGCAACGAGCAGTACTTC. Residues: CASSFRSGSNEQYF.

V usage is TRBV6-5 and J usage is TRBJ1-1; 8 bases fit TRBD1. The length of the CDR3 is 15 residues. V shed 1 base and J 3 bases; nucleotides not matched to a gene: 4. CDR1 and CDR2 (germline): MNHEY, SVGAGI. The CDR3 region has the DNA TGTGCCAGCAGTTACTTACAGGGGGGCCACACTGAAGCTTTCTTT. Amino acid sequence: CASSYLQGGHTEAFF.

The CDR3 sequence is CASSLAGSAYEQYF. CDR3 coding DNA: TGTGCCAGCAGTTTAGCGGGGTCCGCCTACGAGCAGTACTTC. The J gene is TRBJ2-7, the V gene TRBV28, with D possibly TRBD2 on 6 matching bases. The germline V gene encodes CDR1 MDHEN and CDR2 SYDVKM. Trimming took off 2 bases at V and 2 bases at J, with 10 bases between the two ends. This CDR3 has 14 residues.

The chain uses TRBV7-8 and TRBJ1-2; possibly TRBD1 for D (5 bases). V lost 0 bases, J lost 5 bases, and 10 bases lay in between. Germline values: CDR1 SGHVS, CDR2 FQNEAQ. The CDR3 has 14 residues. Here the CDR3 DNA reads TGTGCCAGCAGCTTAGCGAGAAAGGGGTATGGCTACACCTTC. Encoded protein: CASSLARKGYGYTF.

The V call is TRBV7-9, the J call TRBJ2-1; tentative D call: TRBD2 (5 bases). The V gene lost 5 bases and the J gene lost 2 bases, with 16 bases spanning the gap. CDR3 length: 16 amino acids. Germline V gives CDR1 SEHNR, CDR2 FQNEAQ (reference sequence). The DNA for the CDR3 is TGTGCCAGCAGCCTGTCAGACGGGATCGCCTACAATGAGCAGTTCTTC. This gives the protein CASSLSDGIAYNEQFF.

V gene TRBV4-1 combines with J gene TRBJ2-1; D is unclear. V lost 1 base, J lost 5 bases, and 15 bases lay in between. There are 16 residues in the CDR3. Germline lookup yields CDR1 MGHRA and CDR2 YSYEKL. CDR3: CASSQGGSVRDNEQFF. CDR3 bases: TGCGCCAGCAGCCAAGGCGGATCGGTCCGTGACAATGAGCAGTTCTTC.

About this clone: The same CDR3 is also encoded by other DNA sequences in this sample. The chain is built from TRBV4-1 and TRBJ2-7, with TRBD1 matching over 9 bases. Per germline, CDR1 MGHRA and CDR2 YSYEKL. There are 19 residues in the CDR3. J was trimmed by 1 base and V by 10 bases; bases with no gene match: 23. The CDR3 loop is CANPHLPGQGEKNSYEQYF. CDR3 in DNA: TGCGCCAACCCTCACCTCCCGGGACAGGGCGAAAAGAATTCCTACGAGCAGTACTTC.

This rearrangement joins TRBV25-1 to TRBJ1-6; 9 nucleotides match TRBD1. The CDR3 spans 13 residues. V dropped 4 bases and J dropped 17; count of bases not matched to a gene: 9. Looked up from germline, CDR1 is MGHDK and CDR2 is SYGVNS. CDR3: CASSAGQGSPIHF. The CDR3 DNA follows: TGTGCCAGCAGTGCAGGACAGGGGTCCCCAATCCACTTT.

The CDR3 sequence: CASSSRTAGTDTQYF. CDR3 DNA sequence: TGTGCCAGCAGTTCCAGAACCGCGGGCACAGATACGCAGTATTTT. V usage is TRBV27 and J usage is TRBJ2-3; no firm D call. The germline CDR1 and CDR2 sequences are MNHEY and SMNVEV (reference sequence). The V gene lost 4 bases and the J gene lost 1 base, with 12 bases spanning the gap. The CDR3 is made up of 15 amino acids.

The J gene is TRBJ1-1, the V gene TRBV29-1, with D perhaps TRBD1 (5 bases). The CDR3 contains 15 residues. The germline V gene has CDR1 SQVTM and CDR2 ANQGSEA. The germline V and J ends were trimmed by 6 bases and 1 base, with 18 bases remaining between them. The CDR3 DNA sequence: TGCAGCGTCCCACGCCGGGGGGAAAGGAACACTGAAGCTTTCTTT. It is translated as CSVPRRGERNTEAFF.

The chain has TRBV29-1 and TRBJ2-3, with 9 bases identical to TRBD1. Germline-derived CDR1 and CDR2 are SQVTM and ANQGSEA. The trim removed 7 bases at V and 7 bases at J, leaving 12 bases unmatched. This CDR3 has 14 amino acids. CDR3 sequence: CSGLPGQGENTQYF. The CDR3 bases are TGCAGCGGATTACCGGGACAGGGAGAAAATACGCAGTATTTT.

This chain connects TRBV27 to TRBJ1-1, with D possibly TRBD1 on 6 matching bases. The germline V and J ends were trimmed by 6 bases and 1 base, with 9 bases remaining between them. Germline V gene data show CDR1 as MNHEY and CDR2 as SMNVEV (reference sequence). This CDR3 is built from 13 residues. In DNA, the CDR3 is TGTGCCAGCAGGAGGACAGAGAACACTGAAGCTTTCTTT. The encoded protein is CASRRTENTEAFF.

The gene calls are TRBV19 and TRBJ1-5, with a weak D call TRBD1 (5 bases). V lost 7 bases and J 3 bases, leaving 19 bases between the germline ends. CDR1 is LNHDA, CDR2 SQIVND, per germline (reference sequence). This CDR3 has 16 amino acids. CDR3 amino acids: CASTVGGAGSNQPQHF. The CDR3 bases are TGTGCCAGTACCGTTGGGGGAGCGGGGTCCAATCAGCCCCAGCATTTT.

The CDR3: CASSLALRLNTEAFF. Here the CDR3 DNA reads TGTGCCAGCAGCTTAGCGCTCAGATTAAACACTGAAGCTTTCTTT. The chain carries TRBV7-9 and TRBJ1-1; D is unresolved. The CDR3 runs 15 residues. The germline V gene has CDR1 SEHNR and CDR2 FQNEAQ (reference sequence). Trimming stripped 0 bases from V and 2 bases from J, with 10 bases between.